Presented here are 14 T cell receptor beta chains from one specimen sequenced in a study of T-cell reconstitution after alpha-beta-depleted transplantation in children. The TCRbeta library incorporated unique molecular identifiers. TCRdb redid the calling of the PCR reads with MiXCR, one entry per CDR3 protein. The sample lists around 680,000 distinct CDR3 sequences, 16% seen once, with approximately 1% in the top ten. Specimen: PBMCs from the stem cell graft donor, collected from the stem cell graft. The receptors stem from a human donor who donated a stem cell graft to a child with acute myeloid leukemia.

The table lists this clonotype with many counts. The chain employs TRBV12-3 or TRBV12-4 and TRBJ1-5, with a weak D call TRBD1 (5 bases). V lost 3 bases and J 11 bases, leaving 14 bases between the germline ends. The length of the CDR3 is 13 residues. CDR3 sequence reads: CASSLTVSRAQHF. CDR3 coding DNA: TGTGCCAGCAGTTTGACAGTCTCCCGGGCCCAGCATTTT.

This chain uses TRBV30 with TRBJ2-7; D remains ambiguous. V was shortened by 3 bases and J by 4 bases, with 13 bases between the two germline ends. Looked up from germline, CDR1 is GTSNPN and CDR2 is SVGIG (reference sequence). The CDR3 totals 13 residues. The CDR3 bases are TGTGCCTGGAGAGGTCCGGACGGATACGAGCAGTACTTC. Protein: CAWRGPDGYEQYF.

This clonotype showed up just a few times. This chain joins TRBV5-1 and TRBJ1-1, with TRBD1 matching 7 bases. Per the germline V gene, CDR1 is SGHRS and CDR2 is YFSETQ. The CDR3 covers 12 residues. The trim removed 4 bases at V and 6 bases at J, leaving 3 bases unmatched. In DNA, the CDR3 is TGCGCCAGCAGCATGGGACAGCCTGAAGCTTTCTTT. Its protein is CASSMGQPEAFF.

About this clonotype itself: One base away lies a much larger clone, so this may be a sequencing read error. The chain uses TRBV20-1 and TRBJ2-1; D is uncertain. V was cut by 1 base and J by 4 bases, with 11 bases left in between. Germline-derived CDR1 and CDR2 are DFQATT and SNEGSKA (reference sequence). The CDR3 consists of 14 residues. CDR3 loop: CSARVLPGYNEQFF. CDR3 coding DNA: TGCAGTGCTAGAGTTTTACCGGGTTACAATGAGCAGTTCTTC.

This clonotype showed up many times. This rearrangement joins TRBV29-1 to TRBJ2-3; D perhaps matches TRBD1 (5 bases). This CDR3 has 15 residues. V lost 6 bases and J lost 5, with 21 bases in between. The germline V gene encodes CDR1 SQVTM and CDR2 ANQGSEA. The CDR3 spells CSVSWGRQAGDTQYF. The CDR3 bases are TGCAGCGTCTCCTGGGGCCGTCAGGCAGGAGATACGCAGTATTTT.

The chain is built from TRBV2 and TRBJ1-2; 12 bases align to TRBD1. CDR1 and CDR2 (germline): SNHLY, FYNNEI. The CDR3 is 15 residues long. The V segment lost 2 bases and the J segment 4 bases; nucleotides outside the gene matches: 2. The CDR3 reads CASSERGQGAYGYTF. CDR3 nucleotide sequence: TGTGCCAGCAGTGAAAGGGGACAGGGGGCCTATGGCTACACCTTC.

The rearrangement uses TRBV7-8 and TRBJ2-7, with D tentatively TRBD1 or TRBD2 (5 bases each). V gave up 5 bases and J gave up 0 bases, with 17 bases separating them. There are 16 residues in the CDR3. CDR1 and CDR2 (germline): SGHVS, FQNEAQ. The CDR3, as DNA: TGTGCCAGCAGCGGGACCCCCCGGAGGAGCTCCTACGAGCAGTACTTC. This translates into CASSGTPRRSSYEQYF.

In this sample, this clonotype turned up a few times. Written as DNA, the CDR3 is TGTGCCAGCAGTGCCGGGACTAGCGGGGCGAAGGGGACCCAGTACTTC. Translation gives CASSAGTSGAKGTQYF. The genes are TRBV6-2 or TRBV6-3 and TRBJ2-5; 13 nucleotides align to TRBD2. The CDR3 spans 16 residues. CDR1 is MNHEY and CDR2 is SVGEGT in the germline V gene. V lost 5 bases to trimming and J lost 7 bases; unmatched junction nucleotides: 10.

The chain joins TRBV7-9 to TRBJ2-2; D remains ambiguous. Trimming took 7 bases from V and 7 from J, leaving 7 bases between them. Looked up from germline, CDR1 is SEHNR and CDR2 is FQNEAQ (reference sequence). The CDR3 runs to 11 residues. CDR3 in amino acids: CASTKIGELFF. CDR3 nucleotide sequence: TGTGCCAGCACCAAAATCGGGGAGCTGTTTTTT.

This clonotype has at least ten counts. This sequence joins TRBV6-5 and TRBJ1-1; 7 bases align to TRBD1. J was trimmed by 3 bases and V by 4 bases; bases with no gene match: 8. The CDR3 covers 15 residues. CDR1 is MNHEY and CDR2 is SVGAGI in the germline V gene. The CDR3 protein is CASSFVRGPDTEAFF. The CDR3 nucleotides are TGTGCCAGCAGTTTTGTTAGGGGGCCCGACACTGAAGCTTTCTTT.

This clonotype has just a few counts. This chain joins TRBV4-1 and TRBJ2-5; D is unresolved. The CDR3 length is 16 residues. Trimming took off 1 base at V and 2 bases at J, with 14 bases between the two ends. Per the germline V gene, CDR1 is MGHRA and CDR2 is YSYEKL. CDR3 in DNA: TGCGCCAGCAGCCAAGTTCGTGGCCTCCCACAAGAGACCCAGTACTTC. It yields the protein CASSQVRGLPQETQYF.

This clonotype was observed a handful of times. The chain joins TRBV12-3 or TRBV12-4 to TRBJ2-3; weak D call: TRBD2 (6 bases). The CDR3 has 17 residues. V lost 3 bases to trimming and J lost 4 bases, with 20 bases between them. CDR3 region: CASSFTAGGANPDTQYF. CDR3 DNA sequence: TGTGCCAGCAGTTTCACCGCCGGAGGGGCCAACCCAGATACGCAGTATTTT.

CDR3 sequence: CASSFLGGTDTEAFF. In nucleotides, the CDR3 is TGTGCCAGCAGTTTCTTGGGGGGCACCGACACTGAAGCTTTCTTT. The V gene is TRBV12-3 or TRBV12-4, the J gene TRBJ1-1, with D possibly being TRBD1 (6 bases). Between the trimmed V and J ends, which lost 3 bases and 3 bases, there was a span of 14 bases. CDR3 length equals 15 residues.

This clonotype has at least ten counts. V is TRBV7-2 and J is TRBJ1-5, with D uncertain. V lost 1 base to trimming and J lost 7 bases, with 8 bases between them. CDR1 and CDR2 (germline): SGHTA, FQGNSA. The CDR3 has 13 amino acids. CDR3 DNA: TGTGCCAGCAGCTTAGGCATCTCCCAGCCCCAGCATTTT. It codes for CASSLGISQPQHF.